This T cell receptor (beta chain) was recorded in a study of T cells in tuberculosis. The CDR3 covers 15 residues. V trimming: 4 bases; J trimming: 3 bases; junction bases outside the gene matches: 5. Germline lookup yields CDR1 SGDLS and CDR2 YYNGEE. Study-level findings and limits: T cells binding CD1B-GMM tetramer weakly possibly escaped the sort.

Thawed, overnight-rested PBMC were stained with GMM-loaded CD1B tetramer, viability dye and anti-CD3, then sorted. C32 glucose monomycolate from Rhodococcus equi was loaded onto the CD1B tetramers. Each donor contributed some 100,000 sorted tetramer-negative cells. The data were produced by immunoSEQ multiplex PCR, yet TCRdb's version contains in-frame clones alone and is incomplete. Of approximately 88,000 clones in the sample, just over 90% were seen once. Sequences were obtained from CD1b-GMM tetramer-negative cells sorted from PBMCs. This sequence joins TRBV9 and TRBJ1-2; 11 positions match TRBD1. The clonotype comes from an adult woman with latent tuberculosis. DNA for the CDR3: TGTGCCAGCAGCCTGAGGGGACAGGGGGACTATGGCTACACCTTC. Translating gives CASSLRGQGDYGYTF.